What follows are 13 T cell receptor beta chains derived from one specimen sequenced in a study of cytomegalovirus exposure and HLA in healthy donors. The PCR made use of 60 Vbeta and 13 Jbeta primers. Repertoires were generated with immunoSEQ multiplex PCR, while TCRdb's copy carries only in-frame clones and drops some. There are around 130,000 clones in the sample; 75% to 90% occur only once, and less than 2% lies in the top ten. The sample comprised PBMCs. These receptors came from a man aged 40-50 years in good health and CMV-seronegative.

This sequence joins TRBV28 and TRBJ2-4; D might be TRBD2 (6 bases). The V gene lost 11 bases and the J gene lost 1 base, with 15 bases spanning the gap. The CDR3 covers 14 residues. Per the germline V gene, CDR1 is MDHEN and CDR2 is SYDVKM. CDR3 DNA sequence: TGTGCCTCAAAGCTAGCGCCCGCCAAAAACATTCAGTACTTC. Translating gives CASKLAPAKNIQYF. The variable domain in full, completed from reference TRBV28 and TRBJ2-4, reads DVKVTQSSRYLVKRTGEKVFLECVQDMDHENMFWYRQDPGLGLRLIYFSYDVKMKEKGDIPEGYSVSREKKERFSLILESASTNQTSMYLCASKLAPAKNIQYFGAGTRLSVL.

The rearrangement links TRBV5-1 to TRBJ2-5; TRBD1 matches 8 bases. The CDR3 has 16 residues. The germline V gene has CDR1 SGHRS and CDR2 YFSETQ. The ends lost 4 bases at V and 0 bases at J; junction bases unmatched: 8. This CDR3 is CASSPDRVRYQETQYF. In nucleotides, the CDR3 is TGCGCCAGCAGCCCGGACAGGGTACGCTACCAAGAGACCCAGTACTTC.

The sample holds one count of this clone. The genes are TRBV11-2 and TRBJ2-7, with D perhaps matching TRBD1 (6 bases). This CDR3 has 13 residues. V was trimmed by 3 bases and J by 3 bases, leaving 9 bases between them. Germline V gene data show CDR1 as SGHAT and CDR2 as FQNNGV. CDR3 in amino acids: CASSFAGDYEQYF. As DNA, the CDR3 is TGTGCCAGCAGCTTTGCAGGGGACTACGAGCAGTACTTC.

The chain uses TRBV6-5 and TRBJ2-3; D ambiguous. The germline gives CDR1 MNHEY, CDR2 SVGAGI. This CDR3 has 13 residues. Trimming shortened V by 2 bases and J by 1 base, and 4 bases separated the two germline ends. As DNA, the CDR3 is TGTGCCAGCAGTTACCCAGGCACAGATACGCAGTATTTT. Translation: CASSYPGTDTQYF.

The gene calls are TRBV6-5 and TRBJ1-2; 7 bases match TRBD1. The CDR3 is made up of 15 amino acids. Looked up from germline, CDR1 is MNHEY and CDR2 is SVGAGI. The J segment lost 4 bases and the V segment lost 2 bases, leaving 7 bases of the junction unmatched. This chain's CDR3 is CASSYGKGAGYGYTF. CDR3 coding DNA: TGTGCCAGCAGTTACGGGAAGGGGGCAGGCTATGGCTACACCTTC.

This chain connects TRBV2 to TRBJ1-2, with D maybe TRBD1 (6 bases). The V and J ends lost 6 bases and 4 bases respectively, with 12 bases between them. The CDR3 length is 13 residues. Per germline, CDR1 SNHLY and CDR2 FYNNEI. CDR3 region: CASRLDSSYGYTF. CDR3 sequence (DNA): TGTGCCAGCAGATTGGACAGCTCCTATGGCTACACCTTC.

Only one count was recorded for this clone. This rearrangement joins TRBV30 to TRBJ2-7, with a possible D match to TRBD1 (5 bases). Trimming cost V 0 bases and J 4 bases, with 13 bases left between them. The CDR3 extends over 14 amino acids. Germline CDR1 is GTSNPN and CDR2 is SVGIG (reference sequence). Here the CDR3 DNA reads TGTGCCTGGAGTGTATTGGGGCCCAGATACGAGCAGTACTTC. This translates into CAWSVLGPRYEQYF.

This chain joins TRBV30 and TRBJ1-5; 8 bases agree with TRBD1. Trimming removed 3 bases from V and 5 bases from J; junction bases left unmatched: 6. CDR3 length: 14 amino acids. Germline CDR1 GTSNPN, CDR2 SVGIG (reference sequence). CDR3 DNA sequence: TGTGCCTGGAGCGAGAGACAGGGGCATCAGCCCCAGCATTTT. Amino acids: CAWSERQGHQPQHF. Looking up the rest from reference TRBV30 and TRBJ1-5 gives the full variable domain: SQTIHQWPATLVQPVGSPLSLECTVEGTSNPNLYWYRQAAGRGLQLLFYSVGIGQISSEVPQNLSASRPQDRQFILSSKKLLLSDSGFYLCAWSERQGHQPQHFGDGTRLSIL.

With respect to this clone: One end of the junction does not line up with germline, which may come from a read error. The chain is built from TRBV5-6 and TRBJ2-6; weak D call: TRBD1 (5 bases). The CDR3 contains 16 residues. The germline CDR1 and CDR2 sequences are SGHDT and YYEEEE. This chain's CDR3 is CASRPGHFSGANGLTF. In DNA form, the CDR3 reads TGTGCCAGCAGGCCCGGACATTTCTCTGGGGCCAACGGCCTGACTTTC.

V and J are TRBV5-4 and TRBJ1-2; 7 bases are shared with TRBD1. The CDR3 consists of 14 residues. Germline lookup yields CDR1 SGHNT and CDR2 YYREEE (reference sequence). V dropped 4 bases and J dropped 8; count of bases not matched to a gene: 11. The chain's CDR3 is CASSEDRPKGGYTF. The CDR3 nucleotides read TGTGCCAGCAGCGAGGACAGGCCGAAAGGGGGCTACACCTTC.

The chain couples TRBV18 to TRBJ1-6; 10 positions agree with TRBD1. Germline lookup yields CDR1 KGHSH and CDR2 LQKENI. The CDR3 is 14 amino acids. With V trimmed by 3 bases and J by 7 bases, 0 bases remained unmatched. The CDR3 DNA reads TGTGCCAGCTCACCGGGACAGGGGAATTCACCCCTCCACTTT. Its protein product is CASSPGQGNSPLHF.

J is TRBJ2-3 and V is TRBV7-2; TRBD2 agrees at 7 bases. Trimming at V came to 4 bases and at J to 4 bases, leaving 8 bases not matched to a gene. Germline CDR1 reads SGHTA; CDR2 reads FQGNSA. The CDR3 consists of 15 residues. Here the CDR3 DNA reads TGTGCCAGCAGCTCTAGACTAGCAAATCCAGATACGCAGTATTTT. Its protein product is CASSSRLANPDTQYF.

The DNA of the CDR3 is TGCGCCAGTAGACTAGCGGGAGAGACCCAGTACTTC. Its protein is CASRLAGETQYF. V usage is TRBV10-1 and J usage is TRBJ2-5; 10 nucleotides align to TRBD2. Per the germline V gene, CDR1 is WNHNN and CDR2 is SYGVQD (reference sequence). This CDR3 spans 12 amino acids. V gave up 9 bases and J gave up 4 bases; unmatched junction bases: 2.